The 25 T cell receptor beta chains presented below share a single source sample, sequenced in a study of radiation and T cells in renal cell carcinoma. Profiling relied on immunoSEQ multiplex PCR, and the TCRdb table lists in-frame clones only, not all of them. Altogether roughly 64,000 clones are present, roughly 80% being singletons, with the ten largest covering around 6.8%. Time point defined: blood 4 weeks post-SBRT, at nephrectomy. Stated treatment: 15 Gy SBRT to primary tumor, nephrectomy 4 weeks later. The sample in question was blood, obtained from a patient whose treatment included radiotherapy and nephrectomy. These receptor sequences come from a man between 60 and 70 years old with renal cell carcinoma.

The gene calls are TRBV25-1 and TRBJ2-1; TRBD2 might be the D (6 bases). The CDR3 is 17 residues long. Germline V gene lookup returns CDR1 MGHDK and CDR2 SYGVNS. V lost 4 bases to trimming and J lost 1 base, with 17 bases between them. In DNA, the CDR3 is TGTGCCAGCAGTGTTTTCCAGTTCGGGGGATCCTACAATGAGCAGTTCTTC. Its translation: CASSVFQFGGSYNEQFF.

The chain links TRBV25-1 to TRBJ1-6, with D perhaps TRBD1 (6 bases). CDR1 is MGHDK, CDR2 SYGVNS, per germline. This CDR3 has 15 residues. With 3 bases removed from V and 9 bases from J, the gap between germline ends came to 15 bases. CDR3 nucleotide sequence: TGTGCCAGCAGTGACTCTGTGACAGGCGTTTCACCCCTCCACTTT. This codes for CASSDSVTGVSPLHF.

V and J are TRBV6-1 and TRBJ2-7, with D perhaps TRBD1 (5 bases). The CDR3 is made up of 14 amino acids. Germline lookup yields CDR1 MNHNS and CDR2 SASEGT. The V end lost 3 bases, the J end lost 8 bases, and 17 bases lay between the germline ends. The CDR3 loop reads CASSESQVPLQQYV. CDR3 nucleotides: TGTGCCAGCAGTGAGTCACAGGTGCCGCTCCAGCAGTACGTC.

The chain has TRBV30 and TRBJ1-3; unclear D gene. Germline loops: CDR1 GTSNPN, CDR2 SVGIG (reference sequence). The V and J ends lost 0 bases and 7 bases respectively, with 10 bases between them. The CDR3 is 13 amino acids. CDR3 sequence reads: CAWSVEAVNTIYF. The CDR3, as DNA: TGTGCCTGGAGTGTAGAGGCAGTTAACACCATATATTTT.

V gene TRBV5-1 combines with J gene TRBJ1-2, with D perhaps TRBD1 (6 bases). The CDR3 has 17 residues. Germline values: CDR1 SGHRS, CDR2 YFSETQ. V lost 0 bases to trimming and J lost 0 bases, with 15 bases between them. The CDR3 region is CASSLDTGSSPNYGYTF. The CDR3 nucleotides are TGCGCCAGCAGCTTGGATACAGGGAGTTCGCCTAACTATGGCTACACCTTC.

The CDR3 loop reads CASSLASYDSGLFF. The CDR3 DNA sequence: TGCGCCAGCAGCTTGGCTTCTTATGACAGCGGGCTTTTCTTT. The chain uses TRBV5-1 and TRBJ1-1; a weak D match, TRBD1 (5 bases). This CDR3 region has 14 residues. The V end lost 0 bases, the J end lost 13 bases, and 19 bases lay between the germline ends. The germline gives CDR1 SGHRS, CDR2 YFSETQ.

The chain links TRBV14 to TRBJ2-5; D unclear. The CDR3 consists of 13 residues. Germline CDR1 reads SGHDN; CDR2 reads FVKESK. Trimming cost V 4 bases and J 6 bases, with 12 bases left between them. CDR3 region: CASSPQSWQTQYF. For the CDR3, the DNA is TGTGCCAGCAGCCCACAGAGTTGGCAGACCCAGTACTTC.

V is TRBV9 and J is TRBJ1-1; no reliable D call. CDR1 and CDR2 (germline): SGDLS, YYNGEE. The germline V and J ends were trimmed by 4 bases and 5 bases, with 12 bases remaining between them. The CDR3 extends over 13 amino acids. The CDR3 reads CASSPSLGTEAFF. The CDR3 coding sequence is TGTGCCAGCAGCCCTTCGTTAGGAACTGAAGCTTTCTTT.

This clone was counted a few times. The chain uses TRBV29-1 and TRBJ1-1; perhaps TRBD1 as D (6 bases). The V end was cut by 7 bases, the J end by 1 base, with 13 bases between. Germline loops: CDR1 SQVTM, CDR2 ANQGSEA. The CDR3 totals 13 residues. As DNA, the CDR3 is TGCAGCGCTGTGAGGACAGCGAACACTGAAGCTTTCTTT. Protein sequence: CSAVRTANTEAFF.

The chain has TRBV29-1 and TRBJ1-1; the match to TRBD1 covers 9 bases. Losses at the gene ends were 4 bases for V and 7 bases for J; bases not matched to a gene: 10. The CDR3 runs to 14 residues. Looked up from germline, CDR1 is SQVTM and CDR2 is ANQGSEA. The CDR3 bases are TGCAGCGTTGTTAAACAGGGGGCTTTTATTGAAGCTTTCTTT. Translated: CSVVKQGAFIEAFF.

The chain links TRBV15 to TRBJ1-1, with D uncertain. V was cut by 6 bases and J by 5 bases, with 13 bases left in between. Germline V gives CDR1 LNHNV, CDR2 YYDKDF (reference sequence). CDR3 length equals 13 residues. Here the CDR3 reads CATSIGGRTEAFF. CDR3 coding DNA: TGTGCCACCAGTATTGGCGGCAGGACTGAAGCTTTCTTT.

CDR3 nucleotide sequence: TGTGCCAGCAGTTATTCCGACACCTATGGCTACACCTTC. Translation: CASSYSDTYGYTF. J is TRBJ1-2 and V is TRBV6-6, with D unresolved. Germline V CDR1 and CDR2: MNHNY, SVGAGI (reference sequence). CDR3 length: 13 amino acids. With 3 bases removed from V and 4 bases from J, the gap between germline ends came to 9 bases.

V and J are TRBV5-1 and TRBJ2-2, with 10 bases fitting TRBD2. CDR3 length: 18 residues. CDR1 and CDR2 (germline): SGHRS, YFSETQ. The junction had 11 bases not matched to a gene; V was cut back by 4 bases and J by 2 bases. The CDR3 sequence: CASSKGILAGVNTGELFF. The CDR3 DNA is TGCGCCAGCAGCAAGGGCATCCTAGCGGGAGTTAACACCGGGGAGCTGTTTTTT.

The rearrangement joins TRBV6-5 to TRBJ2-7, with 9 positions matching TRBD1. Germline lookup yields CDR1 MNHEY and CDR2 SVGAGI. Germline trimming cut 0 bases from V and 7 bases from J; bases unmatched to any gene: 7. The CDR3 is 15 amino acids. CDR3 DNA: TGTGCCAGCAGTTACTCCCCGGGACAGGGCAGGGAGCAGTACTTC. This codes for CASSYSPGQGREQYF.

V usage is TRBV10-3 and J usage is TRBJ1-4; D may be TRBD1 (5 bases). The germline V and J ends were trimmed by 6 bases and 7 bases, with 12 bases remaining between them. In germline, CDR1 is ENHRY, CDR2 SYGVKD. The CDR3 is 13 residues long. CDR3 residues: CAISPDGGEKLFF. The DNA for the CDR3 is TGTGCCATCAGCCCGGATGGGGGTGAAAAACTGTTTTTT.

This clone turned up a few times. The genes are TRBV30 and TRBJ1-1; a weak D match, TRBD1 (6 bases). The CDR3 runs 13 residues. The germline V gene has CDR1 GTSNPN and CDR2 SVGIG (reference sequence). V lost 5 bases to trimming and J lost 8 bases, with 18 bases between them. The CDR3 coding sequence is TGTGCCTGGCGCCGATCGAGGGACAACGAAGCTTTCTTT. It translates to CAWRRSRDNEAFF.

The chain joins TRBV5-8 to TRBJ2-5, with 9 bases identical to TRBD1. Germline CDR1 SGHTS, CDR2 YDEGEE. The CDR3 sequence is 14 residues long. Germline trimming cut 4 bases from V and 5 bases from J; bases unmatched to any gene: 6. CDR3 sequence reads: CASSLRDRVETQYF. The CDR3 DNA follows: TGTGCCAGCAGCCTCCGGGACAGGGTTGAGACCCAGTACTTC.

The chain uses TRBV11-2 and TRBJ2-5, with D perhaps TRBD1 (7 bases). The CDR3 is made up of 12 amino acids. Germline V gene lookup returns CDR1 SGHAT and CDR2 FQNNGV. V gave up 7 bases and J gave up 5 bases, with 11 bases separating them. CDR3 region: CASTSGGETQYF. The CDR3 DNA sequence: TGTGCCAGCACCTCAGGGGGGGAGACCCAGTACTTC.

This chain links TRBV7-9 with TRBJ2-1, with TRBD1 as a possible D gene (6 bases). This CDR3 has 17 amino acids. Per germline, CDR1 SEHNR and CDR2 FQNEAQ (reference sequence). Trimming left V 5 bases short and J 4 bases short, with 21 bases between. CDR3 sequence: CASSPTNRVPGYNEQFF. The CDR3 DNA sequence: TGTGCCAGCAGCCCAACGAACAGGGTCCCGGGGTACAATGAGCAGTTCTTC. Looking up the rest from reference TRBV7-9 and TRBJ2-1 gives the full variable domain: DTGVSQNPRHKITKRGQNVTFRCDPISEHNRLYWYRQTLGQGPEFLTYFQNEAQLEKSRLLSDRFSAERPKGSFSTLEIQRTEQGDSAMYLCASSPTNRVPGYNEQFFGPGTRLTVL.

This sequence joins TRBV28 and TRBJ2-3; TRBD2 matches at 14 bases. The V gene's germline CDR1 is MDHEN and CDR2 SYDVKM. The CDR3 length is 19 residues. V was clipped by 4 bases and J by 0 bases; unmatched bases: 9. The CDR3 region is CASSWGLAGAKQSTDTQYF. The CDR3, as DNA: TGTGCCAGCAGTTGGGGACTAGCGGGAGCCAAACAAAGCACAGATACGCAGTATTTT.

The V gene is TRBV11-2, the J gene TRBJ2-3; D is unresolved. The ends were cut back, 5 bases at V and 0 bases at J, with 9 bases in the middle. The CDR3 sequence is 14 residues long. CDR1 is SGHAT and CDR2 is FQNNGV in the germline V gene. CDR3 sequence: CASSIGQSTDTQYF. CDR3 coding DNA: TGTGCCAGCAGCATCGGGCAAAGCACAGATACGCAGTATTTT.

This rearrangement joins TRBV2 to TRBJ2-1; 8 bases fit TRBD1. The germline CDR1 and CDR2 sequences are SNHLY and FYNNEI. The CDR3 is 14 residues long. After removal of 9 bases from V and 8 bases from J, the junction contained 12 bases not matched to a gene. The CDR3: CARDEDRDSDEQFF. The DNA of the CDR3 is TGTGCCAGGGATGAGGACAGGGATAGCGATGAGCAGTTCTTC.

Written as DNA, the CDR3 is TGTGCCAGCAGGGGGATTAGTGAAAATGAGCAGTTCTTC. Residues: CASRGISENEQFF. This chain connects TRBV6-1 to TRBJ2-1; unclear D gene. This CDR3 is 13 amino acids long. The germline V gene has CDR1 MNHNS and CDR2 SASEGT. Trimming cost V 6 bases and J 7 bases, with 13 bases left between them.

The J gene is TRBJ2-1, the V gene TRBV7-2; no clear D gene. Germline assignment: CDR1 SGHTA and CDR2 FQGNSA. The V and J ends lost 2 bases and 8 bases respectively, with 13 bases between them. This CDR3 has 14 residues. The CDR3 loop reads CASSLREKFHEQFF. CDR3 coding DNA: TGTGCCAGCAGCTTAAGGGAAAAATTCCATGAGCAGTTCTTC.

The chain couples TRBV7-6 to TRBJ2-3, with D unclear. The ends were cut back, 1 base at V and 0 bases at J, with 8 bases in the middle. CDR1 is SGHVS, CDR2 FNYEAQ, per germline. CDR3 length: 15 residues. CDR3 in amino acids: CASSLVPVSTDTQYF. In DNA form, the CDR3 reads TGTGCCAGCAGCTTAGTTCCCGTTAGCACAGATACGCAGTATTTT.